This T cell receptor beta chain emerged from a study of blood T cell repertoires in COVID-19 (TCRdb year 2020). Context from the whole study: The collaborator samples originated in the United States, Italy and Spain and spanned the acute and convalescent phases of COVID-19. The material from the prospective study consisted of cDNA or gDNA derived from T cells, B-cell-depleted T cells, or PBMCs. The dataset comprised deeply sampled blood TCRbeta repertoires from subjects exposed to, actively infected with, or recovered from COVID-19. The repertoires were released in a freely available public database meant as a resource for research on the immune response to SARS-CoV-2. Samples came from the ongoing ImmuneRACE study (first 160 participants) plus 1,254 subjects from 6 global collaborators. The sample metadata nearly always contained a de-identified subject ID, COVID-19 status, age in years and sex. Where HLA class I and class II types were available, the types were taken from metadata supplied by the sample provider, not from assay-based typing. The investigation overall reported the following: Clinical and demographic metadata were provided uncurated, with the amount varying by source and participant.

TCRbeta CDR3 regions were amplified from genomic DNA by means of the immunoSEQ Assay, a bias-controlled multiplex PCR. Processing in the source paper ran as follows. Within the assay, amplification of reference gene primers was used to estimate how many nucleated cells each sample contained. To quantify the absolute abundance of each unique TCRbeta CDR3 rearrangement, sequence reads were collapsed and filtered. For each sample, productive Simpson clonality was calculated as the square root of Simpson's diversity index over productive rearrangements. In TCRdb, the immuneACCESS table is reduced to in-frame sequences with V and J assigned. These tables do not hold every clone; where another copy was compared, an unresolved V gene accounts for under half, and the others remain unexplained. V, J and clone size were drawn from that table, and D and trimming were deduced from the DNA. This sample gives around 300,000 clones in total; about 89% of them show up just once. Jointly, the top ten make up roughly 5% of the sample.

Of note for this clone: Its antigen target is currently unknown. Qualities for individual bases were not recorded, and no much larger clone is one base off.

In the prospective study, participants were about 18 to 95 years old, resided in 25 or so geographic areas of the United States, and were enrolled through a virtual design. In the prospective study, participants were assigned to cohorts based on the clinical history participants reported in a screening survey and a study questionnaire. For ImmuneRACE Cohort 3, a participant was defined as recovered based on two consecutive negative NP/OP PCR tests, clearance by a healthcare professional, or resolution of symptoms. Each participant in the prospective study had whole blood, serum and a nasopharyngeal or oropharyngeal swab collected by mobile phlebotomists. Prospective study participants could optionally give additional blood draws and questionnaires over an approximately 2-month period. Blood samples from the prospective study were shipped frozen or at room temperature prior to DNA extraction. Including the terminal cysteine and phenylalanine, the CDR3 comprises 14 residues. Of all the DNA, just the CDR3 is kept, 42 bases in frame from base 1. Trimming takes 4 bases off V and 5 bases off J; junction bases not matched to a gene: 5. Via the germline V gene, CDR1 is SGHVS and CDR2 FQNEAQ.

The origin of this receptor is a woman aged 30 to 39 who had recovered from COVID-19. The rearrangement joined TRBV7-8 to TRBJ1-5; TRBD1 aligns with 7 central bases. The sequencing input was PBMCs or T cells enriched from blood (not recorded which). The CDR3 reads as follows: CASSSGGLDQPQHF. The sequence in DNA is TGTGCCAGCAGCTCAGGGGGGTTAGATCAGCCCCAGCATTTT.